The entry that follows covers one T cell receptor (beta chain) sequence. Indicated time point: newly diagnosed GD, antithyroid drugs for less than 3 months. Extracted RNA from PBMCs served as the source of the TCR library. The sample is drawn from a study of regulatory T cells in long-lasting Graves disease. Germline lookup yields CDR1 SGHRS and CDR2 YFSETQ. Losses at the gene ends were 3 bases for V and 1 base for J; bases not matched to a gene: 11. The CDR3 is 17 residues long. For TCR beta, libraries came from iRepertoire HTBI primers and Arm-PCR of CDR3 regions. Methods used by the authors: Segment identification across samples yielded 62 TRBV and some 13 TRBJ segments. Via MiXCR, TCRdb re-called the multiplex PCR reads, giving one row per CDR3 protein. In this record, the V and J calls reflect TCRdb's handling and not the investigators' own analysis. The table has 550,000 to 650,000 distinct CDR3 sequences, 15% to 20% seen once; the top ten hold around 12%.

This sample also appeared in a second study, on T cells in Graves' hyperthyroidism and ophthalmopathy.

Source: peripheral blood mononuclear cells (PBMCs), taken at new diagnosis, from a patient treated with antithyroid drugs. This sequence was found in a man aged 18 to 30 with Graves disease. V and J are TRBV5-1 and TRBJ1-2; TRBD1 aligns across 8 bases. CDR3 nucleotides: TGCGCCAGCAGCTCCAGGCCGACAGGGGCGCTTAACTATGGCTACACCTTC. The encoded protein is CASSSRPTGALNYGYTF.